This paragraph covers one TCR beta chain sequence. The antigen this receptor binds is unknown. The sample holds no much larger clone one base away, and base qualities are not on file. This sample is part of a study of blood T cell repertoires in COVID-19 (dated by TCRdb to between 2020 and 2021). About the investigation overall: Samples covering the acute and convalescent phases of COVID-19 were provided by collaborators in the United States, Italy and Spain. Sample metadata almost always included a de-identified subject ID, COVID-19 status, age in years and sex. The prospective study material was composed of cDNA or gDNA derived from T cells, B-cell-depleted T cells, or PBMCs. Where available, HLA class I and class II types were obtained from metadata supplied by the sample provider rather than from assay-based typing. Deeply sampled blood TCRbeta repertoires from subjects exposed to, actively infected with, or recovered from COVID-19 were included in the dataset. Samples came from the ongoing ImmuneRACE study (first 160 participants) plus 1,254 subjects from 6 global collaborators. A freely available public database, intended as a resource for researchers studying the immune response to SARS-CoV-2, is where the repertoires were released.

Based on the germline V gene (reference sequence), the CDR1 and CDR2 sequences are LNHDA and SQIVND. Inclusive of the bounding cysteine and phenylalanine, the CDR3 is 15 residues long. The retained sequence is limited to the CDR3, 45 bases, with the frame set at the first base. Between the V and J ends, shortened by 0 bases and 5 bases respectively, the junction contains 10 bases. Participants in the prospective study were aged about 18 to 100 years, lived in some 24 United States geographic areas, and enrolled through a virtual design. In the prospective study, cohorts were assigned on the basis of participant-reported clinical history obtained from a screening survey and a study questionnaire. In the prospective study, whole blood, serum and a nasopharyngeal or oropharyngeal swab were collected from each participant by mobile phlebotomists. Participants in the prospective study had the option to provide additional blood draws and questionnaires over a roughly two-month period. Blood samples from the prospective study were shipped frozen or at room temperature prior to DNA extraction.

TCRbeta CDR3 regions were amplified from genomic DNA using the immunoSEQ Assay, a bias-controlled multiplex PCR. On the study's bioinformatics: The number of nucleated cells in each sample was estimated from the amplification of reference gene primers within the assay. Sequence reads were collapsed and filtered to measure the absolute abundance of every unique TCRbeta CDR3 rearrangement. For each sample, productive Simpson clonality was calculated by taking the square root of Simpson's diversity index across productive rearrangements. The table was pulled from immuneACCESS by TCRdb, which kept in-frame rearrangements only. Such tables lose some clones; where checked, under half of the loss comes from unresolved V genes, and the rest has no known cause. V and J calls and clone size are copied from that table; D and trimming were computed from the DNA. The sample has approximately 170,000 clones on record, 80% to 90% of them singletons. The ten largest make up 3.6% of the sample.

What the authors observed across the whole study: The quantity of clinical and demographic metadata differed by source and by participant and was supplied without curation.

This clonotype was sampled from a woman aged 45-59 years in a cohort exposed to, infected with or recovered from COVID-19 (not recorded which). The chain joins TRBV19 to TRBJ2-2; no confident D gene assignment can be made. Input material: PBMCs or T cells enriched from blood (not recorded which). Read as DNA, the sequence is TGTGCCAGTAGTATAGATGTCAGAGCGACCGGGGAGCTGTTTTTT. Translation gives CASSIDVRATGELFF.